Listed below are T cell receptor beta chains from one sample, sequenced in a study of blood T cells in healthy people across ages. Using its own MiXCR run on the 5' RACE reads, TCRdb lists one record per CDR3 protein. Of about 760,000 distinct CDR3 sequences listed, more than 50% are singletons. Sample: blood. Receptors originate from a man in his forties in good health. Each CDR3 is given with its conserved first and last residue. The order of the fields is clone size, CDR3 length, J gene, V gene, D gene, CDR3 DNA, CDR3 protein. The D gene is left open where the match is weak. Clone sizes are given selectively: once, few, many, or a class where the clone is expanded.

clone size: NA; CDR3 length: 18; J gene: TRBJ2-1; V gene: TRBV11-2; D gene: NA; CDR3 DNA: TGTGCCAGCAGCTTAATGGTCAGGGGCCGAGGAACCTACAATGAGCAGTTCTTC; CDR3 protein: CASSLMVRGRGTYNEQFF
clone size: NA; CDR3 length: 15; J gene: TRBJ2-3; V gene: TRBV6-5; D gene: NA; CDR3 DNA: TGTGCCAGCAGTAAAACCCAGCCGTTAACAGATACGCAGTATTTT; CDR3 protein: CASSKTQPLTDTQYF
clone size: few; CDR3 length: 16; J gene: TRBJ2-3; V gene: TRBV7-9; D gene: NA; CDR3 DNA: TGTGCCAGCAGCTCCGTCGGGGCCAGTCTCACAGATACGCAGTATTTT; CDR3 protein: CASSSVGASLTDTQYF
clone size: NA; CDR3 length: 17; J gene: TRBJ2-3; V gene: TRBV11-2; D gene: TRBD2; CDR3 DNA: TGTGCCAGCAGCCAGCCTGGGACTAGCGGGACAGGGGGTACGCAGTATTTT; CDR3 protein: CASSQPGTSGTGGTQYF
clone size: NA; CDR3 length: 14; J gene: TRBJ1-6; V gene: TRBV10-3; D gene: TRBD1; CDR3 DNA: TGTGCCATCAGTGGCGGGACAGGAAATTCACCCCTCCACTTT; CDR3 protein: CAISGGTGNSPLHF
clone size: few; CDR3 length: 16; J gene: TRBJ2-4; V gene: TRBV20-1; D gene: TRBD1; CDR3 DNA: TGCAGTGCTAGACTTAGGGGGCCCGACGGGGAAAACATTCAGTACTTC; CDR3 protein: CSARLRGPDGENIQYF
clone size: many; CDR3 length: 16; J gene: TRBJ2-3; V gene: TRBV28; D gene: TRBD2; CDR3 DNA: TGTGCCAGCAGCCTAACTAGCGGGGGGAGCACAGATACGCAGTATTTT; CDR3 protein: CASSLTSGGSTDTQYF
clone size: NA; CDR3 length: 15; J gene: TRBJ2-5; V gene: TRBV27; D gene: NA; CDR3 DNA: TGTGCCAGCAGTTTATCTCCGGCGTACCAAGAGACCCAGTACTTC; CDR3 protein: CASSLSPAYQETQYF
clone size: NA; CDR3 length: 12; J gene: TRBJ2-7; V gene: TRBV2; D gene: TRBD1; CDR3 DNA: TGTGCCAGCAGGGGACAGATTTACGAGCAGTACTTC; CDR3 protein: CASRGQIYEQYF
clone size: few; CDR3 length: 10; J gene: TRBJ2-4; V gene: TRBV12-3/TRBV12-4; D gene: NA; CDR3 DNA: TGTGCCAGCAGTTTTCATTTTGGGTACTTC; CDR3 protein: CASSFHFGYF
clone size: NA; CDR3 length: 15; J gene: TRBJ2-7; V gene: TRBV4-1; D gene: TRBD2; CDR3 DNA: TGCGCCAGCAGCCACCCTTCTAGCGGGCAGTACGAGCAGTACTTC; CDR3 protein: CASSHPSSGQYEQYF
clone size: NA; CDR3 length: 16; J gene: TRBJ1-6; V gene: TRBV7-2; D gene: NA; CDR3 DNA: TGTGCCAGCAGCTTAGTCCCCGGGGCTGAGGGTTCACCCCTCCACTTT; CDR3 protein: CASSLVPGAEGSPLHF
clone size: NA; CDR3 length: 14; J gene: TRBJ2-3; V gene: TRBV7-9; D gene: TRBD1; CDR3 DNA: TGTGCCAGCAGCTTCCCAGAGGACAGGGCGACGCAGTATTTT; CDR3 protein: CASSFPEDRATQYF
clone size: NA; CDR3 length: 14; J gene: TRBJ2-7; V gene: TRBV7-2; D gene: NA; CDR3 DNA: TGTGCCGGAAGCCGCGGGGTTTCTGGCTACGAGCAGTACTTC; CDR3 protein: CAGSRGVSGYEQYF
clone size: many; CDR3 length: 18; J gene: TRBJ2-3; V gene: TRBV6-1; D gene: TRBD2; CDR3 DNA: TGTGCCAGCAGCAAAACTAGCGGGGGCGCCGGGGGCACAGATACGCAGTATTTT; CDR3 protein: CASSKTSGGAGGTDTQYF
clone size: NA; CDR3 length: 15; J gene: TRBJ2-5; V gene: TRBV3-1; D gene: TRBD1; CDR3 DNA: TGTGCCAGCAGGCTTCGAGGGACAGCCCAAGAGACCCAGTACTTC; CDR3 protein: CASRLRGTAQETQYF
clone size: few; CDR3 length: 16; J gene: TRBJ2-6; V gene: TRBV7-8; D gene: NA; CDR3 DNA: TGTGCCAGCAGCCCTGTACACCTCTCTGGGGCCAACGTCCTGACTTTC; CDR3 protein: CASSPVHLSGANVLTF
clone size: few; CDR3 length: 16; J gene: TRBJ2-3; V gene: TRBV5-1; D gene: TRBD1; CDR3 DNA: TGCGCCAGCAGCTTGGAGGGACAGCCAAGGACAGATACGCAGTATTTT; CDR3 protein: CASSLEGQPRTDTQYF
clone size: NA; CDR3 length: 12; J gene: TRBJ2-6; V gene: TRBV29-1; D gene: NA; CDR3 DNA: TGCAGCGGGCAATACGGGGCCAACGTCCTGACTTTC; CDR3 protein: CSGQYGANVLTF
clone size: NA; CDR3 length: 15; J gene: TRBJ2-1; V gene: TRBV11-3; D gene: TRBD2; CDR3 DNA: TGTGCCAGCAGCCCGTCTAGCGGGCCATACAATGAGCAGTTCTTC; CDR3 protein: CASSPSSGPYNEQFF
clone size: once; CDR3 length: 12; J gene: TRBJ1-1; V gene: TRBV29-1; D gene: NA; CDR3 DNA: TGCAGCGTTGATGTGCAGAACACTGAAGCTTTCTTT; CDR3 protein: CSVDVQNTEAFF
clone size: NA; CDR3 length: 12; J gene: TRBJ2-1; V gene: TRBV20-1; D gene: NA; CDR3 DNA: TGCAGTGCTCCGCAATCTAGCGATGAGCAGTTCTTC; CDR3 protein: CSAPQSSDEQFF
clone size: NA; CDR3 length: 14; J gene: TRBJ2-2; V gene: TRBV6-1; D gene: NA; CDR3 DNA: TGTGCCAGCAGTGGGGGGTGGAACACCGGGGAGCTGTTTTTT; CDR3 protein: CASSGGWNTGELFF
clone size: NA; CDR3 length: 15; J gene: TRBJ2-1; V gene: TRBV11-3; D gene: TRBD2; CDR3 DNA: TGTGCCAGCAGCTCCCGGACTAGCGGGAGTGATGAGCAGTTCTTC; CDR3 protein: CASSSRTSGSDEQFF
clone size: NA; CDR3 length: 9; J gene: TRBJ1-2; V gene: TRBV20-1; D gene: NA; CDR3 DNA: TGCAGTGCCGCAGATAGCTACACCTTC; CDR3 protein: CSAADSYTF
clone size: NA; CDR3 length: 15; J gene: TRBJ2-1; V gene: TRBV29-1; D gene: NA; CDR3 DNA: TGCAGCGTTGAAGGCGAAACAGGTTCCTACAATGAGCAGTTCTTC; CDR3 protein: CSVEGETGSYNEQFF
clone size: once; CDR3 length: 14; J gene: TRBJ2-7; V gene: TRBV7-6; D gene: TRBD2; CDR3 DNA: TGTGCCAGCAGCTTAAAGGGACTAGCTAACGAGCAGTACTTC; CDR3 protein: CASSLKGLANEQYF
clone size: NA; CDR3 length: 18; J gene: TRBJ2-7; V gene: TRBV4-3; D gene: TRBD1; CDR3 DNA: TGCGCCAGCAGCCAAGTTTCGGACAGGGGCGGGAGCTCCTACGAGCAGTACTTC; CDR3 protein: CASSQVSDRGGSSYEQYF
clone size: NA; CDR3 length: 14; J gene: TRBJ2-7; V gene: TRBV20-1; D gene: TRBD1; CDR3 DNA: TGCAGTGCTAACCGGGACAGGGGGCCCTACGAGCAGTACTTC; CDR3 protein: CSANRDRGPYEQYF
clone size: NA; CDR3 length: 16; J gene: TRBJ1-5; V gene: TRBV4-2; D gene: NA; CDR3 DNA: TGTGCCAGCAGCCAAGAAGGAGGGCAGGGCTATCAGCCCCAGCATTTT; CDR3 protein: CASSQEGGQGYQPQHF
clone size: few; CDR3 length: 14; J gene: TRBJ2-1; V gene: TRBV27; D gene: NA; CDR3 DNA: TGTGCCAGCAGTTTACGTAGCTCCTACAATGAGCAGTTCTTC; CDR3 protein: CASSLRSSYNEQFF
clone size: few; CDR3 length: 15; J gene: TRBJ2-1; V gene: TRBV20-1; D gene: TRBD1; CDR3 DNA: TGCAGTGCTAAAGATCTTGGGACAGGGATATTTGAGCAGTTCTTC; CDR3 protein: CSAKDLGTGIFEQFF
clone size: NA; CDR3 length: 13; J gene: TRBJ1-5; V gene: TRBV29-1; D gene: NA; CDR3 DNA: TGCAGCGTGGGAGCAGGGGAGGCCCAGCCCCAGCATTTT; CDR3 protein: CSVGAGEAQPQHF
clone size: NA; CDR3 length: 17; J gene: TRBJ2-6; V gene: TRBV20-1; D gene: NA; CDR3 DNA: TGCAGTGCTAGAGATCTGGCAGACCTCTCTGGGGCCAACGTCCTGACTTTC; CDR3 protein: CSARDLADLSGANVLTF
clone size: NA; CDR3 length: 19; J gene: TRBJ2-3; V gene: TRBV4-2; D gene: TRBD2; CDR3 DNA: TGTGCCAGCAGCATAGTACGGCCTCCCGGACTAGCGAACACAGATACGCAGTATTTT; CDR3 protein: CASSIVRPPGLANTDTQYF
clone size: NA; CDR3 length: 15; J gene: TRBJ2-5; V gene: TRBV7-9; D gene: NA; CDR3 DNA: TGTGCCAGCAGCTTAAGGTCGACAACTCAGGAGACCCAGTACTTC; CDR3 protein: CASSLRSTTQETQYF
clone size: NA; CDR3 length: 15; J gene: TRBJ2-2; V gene: TRBV29-1; D gene: NA; CDR3 DNA: TGCAGCGCCACCACCGGGCAGACGAACACCGGGGAGCTGTTTTTT; CDR3 protein: CSATTGQTNTGELFF
clone size: NA; CDR3 length: 17; J gene: TRBJ2-1; V gene: TRBV27; D gene: NA; CDR3 DNA: TGTGCCAGCAGTTTCCCGGACCGCCTGAACTCCTACAATGAGCAGTTCTTC; CDR3 protein: CASSFPDRLNSYNEQFF
clone size: few; CDR3 length: 17; J gene: TRBJ2-7; V gene: TRBV4-1; D gene: TRBD2; CDR3 DNA: TGCGCCAGCAGCCAAGAAGGTAGCGGGAGTATCTCCTACGAGCAGTACTTC; CDR3 protein: CASSQEGSGSISYEQYF
clone size: many; CDR3 length: 17; J gene: TRBJ1-2; V gene: TRBV6-1; D gene: TRBD1; CDR3 DNA: TGTGCCAGCAGTGAACGAACCGGACAGGGTTCGGGTAATGGCTACACCTTC; CDR3 protein: CASSERTGQGSGNGYTF
clone size: NA; CDR3 length: 14; J gene: TRBJ1-1; V gene: TRBV11-2; D gene: NA; CDR3 DNA: TGTGCCAGCAGCAGCAAGACAGGAGGCACTGAAGCTTTCTTT; CDR3 protein: CASSSKTGGTEAFF
clone size: once; CDR3 length: 14; J gene: TRBJ2-1; V gene: TRBV2; D gene: NA; CDR3 DNA: TGTGCCAGCATTTCAGGACCCGGCGGCAATGAGCAGTTCTTC; CDR3 protein: CASISGPGGNEQFF
clone size: NA; CDR3 length: 13; J gene: TRBJ2-2; V gene: TRBV29-1; D gene: NA; CDR3 DNA: TGCAGCGTTGGAGGAATCCGGATCGGGGAGCTGTTTTTT; CDR3 protein: CSVGGIRIGELFF
clone size: NA; CDR3 length: 16; J gene: TRBJ2-1; V gene: TRBV11-3; D gene: TRBD2; CDR3 DNA: TGTGCCAGCAGCTTATGGACTAGCGGGGGCTACAATGAGCAGTTCTTC; CDR3 protein: CASSLWTSGGYNEQFF
clone size: NA; CDR3 length: 14; J gene: TRBJ1-2; V gene: TRBV25-1; D gene: NA; CDR3 DNA: TGTGCCAGCAGTGAAAGTTGGGGAGGGTATGGCTACACCTTC; CDR3 protein: CASSESWGGYGYTF
clone size: once; CDR3 length: 13; J gene: TRBJ2-5; V gene: TRBV27; D gene: TRBD2; CDR3 DNA: TGTGCCAGCAGTGGACGGGAGGGTACGACCCAGTACTTC; CDR3 protein: CASSGREGTTQYF
clone size: few; CDR3 length: 14; J gene: TRBJ1-1; V gene: TRBV20-1; D gene: NA; CDR3 DNA: TGCAGTGCCCCAAGGGGGGTCGACGGCACTGAAGCTTTCTTT; CDR3 protein: CSAPRGVDGTEAFF
clone size: NA; CDR3 length: 12; J gene: TRBJ2-7; V gene: TRBV3-1; D gene: NA; CDR3 DNA: TGTGCCAGCAGCCATCTACCCTACGAGCAGTACTTC; CDR3 protein: CASSHLPYEQYF
clone size: NA; CDR3 length: 14; J gene: TRBJ2-7; V gene: TRBV9; D gene: TRBD2; CDR3 DNA: TGTGCCAGCAGCGTGGGACTAGGTTCCTACGAGCAGTACTTC; CDR3 protein: CASSVGLGSYEQYF
clone size: NA; CDR3 length: 15; J gene: TRBJ2-7; V gene: TRBV28; D gene: TRBD1; CDR3 DNA: TGTGCCAGCAGTTTAGGGGGACAGGTTTCCTACGAGCAGTACTTC; CDR3 protein: CASSLGGQVSYEQYF
clone size: few; CDR3 length: 16; J gene: TRBJ2-1; V gene: TRBV5-1; D gene: TRBD2; CDR3 DNA: TGCGCCAGCAGCCAAGCCGGACTAGCGGGAACGGATGAGCAGTTCTTC; CDR3 protein: CASSQAGLAGTDEQFF
clone size: few; CDR3 length: 14; J gene: TRBJ2-4; V gene: TRBV7-2; D gene: TRBD2; CDR3 DNA: TGTGCCAGCAGCTTAGAGGCACTAGCGGGCCCGAAGTACTTC; CDR3 protein: CASSLEALAGPKYF
clone size: few; CDR3 length: 12; J gene: TRBJ2-5; V gene: TRBV4-1; D gene: NA; CDR3 DNA: TGCGCCAGCAGCCAAATGGTGGGGGAGCAGTACTTC; CDR3 protein: CASSQMVGEQYF
clone size: few; CDR3 length: 16; J gene: TRBJ2-7; V gene: TRBV3-1; D gene: TRBD2; CDR3 DNA: TGTGCCAGCAGCCGCGACCTAGCGGGAGGGCCCTACGAGCAGTACTTC; CDR3 protein: CASSRDLAGGPYEQYF
clone size: few; CDR3 length: 14; J gene: TRBJ2-4; V gene: TRBV5-1; D gene: NA; CDR3 DNA: TGCGCCAGCAGCTTGGAAGCGGCCGGGGGCATTCAGTACTTC; CDR3 protein: CASSLEAAGGIQYF